The clone carrying this T cell receptor beta chain was counted once. TCRdb independently ran MiXCR on the RT-PCR reads; one entry per CDR3 protein. This sample has about 540,000 distinct CDR3 sequences, with approximately 22% found just once. The data were taken from a study of response to subunit inactivated influenza vaccine. The CDR3 contains 16 residues. CDR1 is DFQATT and CDR2 is SNEGSKA in the germline V gene (reference sequence). V lost 2 bases, J lost 2 bases, and 7 bases stayed unmatched. The data were also submitted as part of a second study, on T cells expressing NK-cell markers. That paper notes: The cDNA for TCR beta came from 5'RACE template switching with UMIs. The TCR beta repertoires were obtained from sorted CD3+CD56+NKG2C+, CD3+CD56+NKG2C- and CD3+CD56-NKG2C+ T cells. The sequencing cohort of eight donors included seven HCMV-seropositive individuals and one seronegative individual. The study found these clonotypes also leading the CD3+CD56-NKG2C+ fraction in several donors.

This specimen was CD4+ T cells sorted from PBMCs, taken about 13 days after vaccination. The clonotype originates from a middle-aged man who received an inactivated influenza vaccine. The V call is TRBV20-1, the J call TRBJ2-2; 8 nucleotides align to TRBD2. The CDR3 sequence: CSARHSGGPNTGELFF. CDR3 sequence (DNA): TGCAGTGCTAGACACAGCGGGGGCCCTAACACCGGGGAGCTGTTTTTT.